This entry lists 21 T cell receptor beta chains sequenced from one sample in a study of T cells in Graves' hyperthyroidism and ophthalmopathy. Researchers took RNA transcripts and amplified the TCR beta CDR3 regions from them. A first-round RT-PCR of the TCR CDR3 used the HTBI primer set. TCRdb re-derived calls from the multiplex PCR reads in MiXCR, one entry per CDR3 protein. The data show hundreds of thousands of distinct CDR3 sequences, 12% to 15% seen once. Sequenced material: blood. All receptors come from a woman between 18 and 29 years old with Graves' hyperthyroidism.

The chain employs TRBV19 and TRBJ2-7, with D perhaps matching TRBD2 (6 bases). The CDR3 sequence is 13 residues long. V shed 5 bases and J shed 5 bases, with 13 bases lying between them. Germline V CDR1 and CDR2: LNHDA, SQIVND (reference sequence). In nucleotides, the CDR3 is TGTGCCAGTAGTCCGGGGGTTTATGACGAGCAGTACTTC. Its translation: CASSPGVYDEQYF. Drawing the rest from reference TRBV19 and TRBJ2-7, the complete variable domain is DGGITQSPKYLFRKEGQNVTLSCEQNLNHDAMYWYRQDPGQGLRLIYYSQIVNDFQKGDIAEGYSVSREKKESFPLTVTSAQKNPTAFYLCASSPGVYDEQYFGPGTRLTVT.

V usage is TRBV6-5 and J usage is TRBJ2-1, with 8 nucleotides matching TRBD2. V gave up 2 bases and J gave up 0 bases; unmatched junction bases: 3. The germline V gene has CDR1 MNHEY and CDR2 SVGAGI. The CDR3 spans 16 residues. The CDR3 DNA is TGTGCCAGCAGTTACCGAAGCGGGAGCTCCTACAATGAGCAGTTCTTC. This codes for CASSYRSGSSYNEQFF.

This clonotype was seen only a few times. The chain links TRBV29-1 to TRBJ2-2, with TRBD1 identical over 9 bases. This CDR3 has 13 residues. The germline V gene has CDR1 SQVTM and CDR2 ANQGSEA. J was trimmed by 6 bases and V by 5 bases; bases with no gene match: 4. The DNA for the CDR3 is TGCAGCGTTTCACAGGGGGCGGCCGGGGAGCTGTTTTTT. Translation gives CSVSQGAAGELFF.

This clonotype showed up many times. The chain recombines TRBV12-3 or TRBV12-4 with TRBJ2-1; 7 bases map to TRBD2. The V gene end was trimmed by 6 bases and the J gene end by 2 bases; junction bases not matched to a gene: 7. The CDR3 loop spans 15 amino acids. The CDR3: CASSVFRGAYNEQFF. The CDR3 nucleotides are TGTGCCAGCAGCGTTTTCCGGGGGGCCTACAATGAGCAGTTCTTC.

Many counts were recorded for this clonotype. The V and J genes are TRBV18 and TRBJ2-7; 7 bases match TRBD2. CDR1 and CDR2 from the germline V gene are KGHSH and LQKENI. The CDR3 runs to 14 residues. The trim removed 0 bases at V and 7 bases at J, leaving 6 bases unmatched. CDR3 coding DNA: TGTGCCAGCTCACCACCTCCGGGAGCGGGAGAGCAGTACTTC. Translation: CASSPPPGAGEQYF.

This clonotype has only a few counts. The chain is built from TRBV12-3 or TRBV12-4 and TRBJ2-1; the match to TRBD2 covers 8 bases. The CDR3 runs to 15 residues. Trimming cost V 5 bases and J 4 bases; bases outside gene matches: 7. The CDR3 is CASSDLAGLYNEQFF. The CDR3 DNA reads TGTGCCAGCAGTGACCTAGCGGGTCTTTACAATGAGCAGTTCTTC.

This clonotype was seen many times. CDR3 protein: CASSVAAVDNEKLFF. The CDR3 nucleotides read TGTGCCAGCAGCGTAGCTGCGGTTGATAATGAAAAACTGTTTTTT. The chain joins TRBV9 to TRBJ1-4; D unclear. Germline V CDR1 and CDR2: SGDLS, YYNGEE. V gave up 0 bases and J gave up 4 bases, with 10 bases separating them. The CDR3 consists of 15 residues.

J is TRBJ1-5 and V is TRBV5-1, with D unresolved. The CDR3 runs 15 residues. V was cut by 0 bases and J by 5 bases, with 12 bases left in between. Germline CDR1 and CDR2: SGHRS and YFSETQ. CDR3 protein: CASSLEGPEDQPQHF. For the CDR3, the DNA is TGCGCCAGCAGCTTGGAGGGTCCAGAAGATCAGCCCCAGCATTTT.

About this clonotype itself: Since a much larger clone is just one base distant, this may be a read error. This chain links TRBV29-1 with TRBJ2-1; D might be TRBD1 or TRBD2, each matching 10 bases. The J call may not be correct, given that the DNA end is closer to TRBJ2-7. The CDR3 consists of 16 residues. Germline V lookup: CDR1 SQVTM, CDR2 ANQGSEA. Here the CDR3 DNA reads TGCAGCGTTGGGGACAGGGGTGCTAGCGGGAGAAATGAGCAGTACTTC. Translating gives CSVGDRGASGRNEQYF.

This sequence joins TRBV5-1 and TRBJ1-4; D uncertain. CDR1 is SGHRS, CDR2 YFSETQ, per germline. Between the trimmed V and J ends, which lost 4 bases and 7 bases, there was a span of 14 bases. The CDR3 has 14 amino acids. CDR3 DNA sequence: TGCGCCAGCAGCAAGGACCCGGCGGTTGAAAAACTGTTTTTT. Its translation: CASSKDPAVEKLFF.

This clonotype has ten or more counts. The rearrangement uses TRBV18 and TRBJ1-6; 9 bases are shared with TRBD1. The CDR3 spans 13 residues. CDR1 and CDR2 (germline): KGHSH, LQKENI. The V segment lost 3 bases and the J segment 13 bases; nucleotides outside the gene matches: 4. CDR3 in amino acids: CASSPDRGEPLHF. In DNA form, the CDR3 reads TGTGCCAGCTCACCGGACAGGGGTGAGCCCCTCCACTTT.

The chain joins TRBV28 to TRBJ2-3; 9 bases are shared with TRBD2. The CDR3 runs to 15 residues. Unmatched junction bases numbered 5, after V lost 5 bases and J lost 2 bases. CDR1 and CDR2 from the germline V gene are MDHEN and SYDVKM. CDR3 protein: CASSPLAGDTDTQYF. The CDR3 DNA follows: TGTGCCAGCAGTCCGTTAGCGGGGGACACAGATACGCAGTATTTT.

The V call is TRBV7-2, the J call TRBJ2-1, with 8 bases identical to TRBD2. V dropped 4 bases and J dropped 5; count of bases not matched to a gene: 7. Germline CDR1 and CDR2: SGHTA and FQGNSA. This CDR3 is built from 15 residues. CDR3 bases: TGTGCCAGCAGCTATGTTACTAGCGGAAACAATGAGCAGTTCTTC. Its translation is CASSYVTSGNNEQFF.

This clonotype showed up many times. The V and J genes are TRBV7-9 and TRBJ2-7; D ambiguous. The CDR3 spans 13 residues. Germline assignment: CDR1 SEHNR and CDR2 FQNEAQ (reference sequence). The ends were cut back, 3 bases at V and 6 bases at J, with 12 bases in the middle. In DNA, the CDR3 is TGTGCCAGCAGCTTGAAGACGCCTGGCGAGCAGTACTTC. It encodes CASSLKTPGEQYF.

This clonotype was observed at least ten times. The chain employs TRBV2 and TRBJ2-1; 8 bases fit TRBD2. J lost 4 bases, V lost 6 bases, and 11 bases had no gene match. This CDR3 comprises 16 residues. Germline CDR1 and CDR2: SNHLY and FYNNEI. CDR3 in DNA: TGTGCCAGCAGCGCCGGGACTAGAGGTCTTTACAATGAGCAGTTCTTC. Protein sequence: CASSAGTRGLYNEQFF.

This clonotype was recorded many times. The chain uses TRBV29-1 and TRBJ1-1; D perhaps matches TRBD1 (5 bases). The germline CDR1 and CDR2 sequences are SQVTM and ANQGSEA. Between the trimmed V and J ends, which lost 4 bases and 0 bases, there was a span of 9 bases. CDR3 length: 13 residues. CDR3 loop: CSVVRGMNTEAFF. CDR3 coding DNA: TGCAGCGTTGTTCGGGGGATGAACACTGAAGCTTTCTTT.

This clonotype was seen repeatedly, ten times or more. CDR3 DNA sequence: TGTGCCAGTAGTATGGCCCCCCCCCCGGGGGACAACACTGAAGCTTTCTTT. Translation gives CASSMAPPPGDNTEAFF. V usage is TRBV19 and J usage is TRBJ1-1, with D maybe TRBD1 (5 bases). CDR1 is LNHDA and CDR2 is SQIVND in the germline V gene (reference sequence). The CDR3 loop spans 17 amino acids. V was pared by 3 bases and J by 2 bases, with 19 bases between.

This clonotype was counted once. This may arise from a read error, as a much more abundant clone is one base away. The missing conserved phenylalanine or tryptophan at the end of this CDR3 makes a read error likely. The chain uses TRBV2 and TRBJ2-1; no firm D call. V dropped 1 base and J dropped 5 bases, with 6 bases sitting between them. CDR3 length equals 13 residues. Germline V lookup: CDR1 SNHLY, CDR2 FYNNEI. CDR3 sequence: CASSEVSNNEQFL. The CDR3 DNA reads TGTGCCAGCAGTGAAGTTAGCAACAATGAGCAGTTCCTC.

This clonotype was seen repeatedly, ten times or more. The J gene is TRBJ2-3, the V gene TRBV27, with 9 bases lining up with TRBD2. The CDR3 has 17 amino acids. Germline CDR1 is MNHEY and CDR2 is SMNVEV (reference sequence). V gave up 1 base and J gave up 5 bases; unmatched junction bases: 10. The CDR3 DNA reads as TGTGCCAGCAGTTTATTAGGCGGGAGGGCCGGTGAAGATACGCAGTATTTT. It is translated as CASSLLGGRAGEDTQYF.

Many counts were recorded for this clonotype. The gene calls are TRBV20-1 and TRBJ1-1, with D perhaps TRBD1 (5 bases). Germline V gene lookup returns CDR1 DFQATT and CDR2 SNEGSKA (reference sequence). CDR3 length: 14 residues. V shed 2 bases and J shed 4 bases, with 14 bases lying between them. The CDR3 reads CSARKRGEGTEAFF. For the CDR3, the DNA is TGCAGTGCTAGAAAAAGGGGCGAGGGCACTGAAGCTTTCTTT.

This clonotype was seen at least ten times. CDR3 sequence (DNA): TGTGCCAGCAGCATGGGGGACAATGAGCAGTTCTTC. This sequence encodes CASSMGDNEQFF. J is TRBJ2-1 and V is TRBV7-9, with D perhaps being TRBD1 or TRBD2 (5 bases each). V gave up 5 bases and J gave up 5 bases, with 7 bases separating them. CDR3 length: 12 residues. Germline CDR1 is SEHNR and CDR2 is FQNEAQ (reference sequence).